This T cell receptor beta chain was sequenced for a study of blood T cell repertoires in COVID-19. Study in general: Acute and convalescent COVID-19 specimens originated in the United States, Italy and Spain. Sample material is recorded as cDNA or gDNA derived from T cells, B-cell-depleted T cells, or PBMCs.

Per the study methods: The assay estimated nucleated cells by amplifying reference gene primers. Assay: immunoSEQ multiplex PCR; the TCRdb copy retains only in-frame clones and omits some. D and trimming were read from the DNA, whereas the V and J calls and clone size are those reported in that table. The table includes under 300,000 clones, roughly 80% detected once. Germline V gives CDR1 MRHNA, CDR2 SNTAGT. The CDR3 is 15 amino acids. V shed 2 bases and J shed 7 bases, with 12 bases lying between them. What was sequenced was peripheral blood. The chain links TRBV6-4 to TRBJ1-6, with D possibly matching TRBD1 (6 bases). The origin of this receptor is a woman aged 18 to 35 with acute or convalescent COVID-19. Written as DNA, the CDR3 is TGTGCCAGCAGTGACGGCAGGGGAGGGAATTCACCCCTCCACTTT. As protein: CASSDGRGGNSPLHF.